The 27 T cell receptor beta chains listed next were all sequenced from one sample in a study of CD8 T cells in ankylosing spondylitis. Study observations and caveats: A motif in TCR beta, a set of under ten highly homologous variants, appeared characteristic of ankylosing spondylitis blood.

No cognate antigen is known for these TCRs. TCRdb re-called the 5' RACE reads through MiXCR, storing one row per CDR3 protein. Of a few hundred thousand distinct CDR3 sequences listed, roughly 13% were seen once; the top ten hold under 7.5%. The sequencing sample was made of blood, either unsorted or a sorted T cell fraction (not recorded which). The source of these receptors is a male donor with ankylosing spondylitis.

There are a few counts of this clonotype. The chain combines TRBV20-1 with TRBJ2-2; TRBD2 agrees at 10 bases. V was clipped by 2 bases and J by 5 bases; unmatched bases: 2. CDR1 is DFQATT, CDR2 SNEGSKA, per germline (reference sequence). The CDR3 runs to 14 residues. This CDR3 reads CSARLAGETGELFF. For the CDR3, the DNA is TGCAGTGCTAGACTAGCGGGAGAGACCGGGGAGCTGTTTTTT.

The chain couples TRBV12-3 or TRBV12-4 to TRBJ2-2; 10 positions agree with TRBD2. This CDR3 is built from 16 residues. V was pared by 0 bases and J by 7 bases, with 5 bases of the junction left unmatched. CDR3 residues: CASSLALAGESGELFF. The DNA of the CDR3 is TGTGCCAGCAGTTTAGCCCTAGCGGGAGAGAGCGGGGAGCTGTTTTTT.

The gene calls are TRBV6-2 or TRBV6-3 and TRBJ1-5; D unclear. Trimming took 1 base from V and 5 from J, leaving 15 bases between them. Germline-derived CDR1 and CDR2 are MNHEY and SVGEGT. CDR3 length: 16 amino acids. In nucleotides, the CDR3 is TGTGCCAGCAGTTACTTCTACATGAACAACTATCAGCCCCAGCATTTT. This codes for CASSYFYMNNYQPQHF.

The rearrangement uses TRBV7-9 and TRBJ2-2; 12 positions match TRBD1. Germline CDR1 reads SEHNR; CDR2 reads FQNEAQ (reference sequence). There are 16 residues in the CDR3. With 5 bases clipped from V and 7 bases from J, the junction kept 8 bases outside the gene matches. DNA of the CDR3: TGTGCCAGCAGCGCCGGGACAGGGGGCTCGGGCGGGGAGCTGTTTTTT. Translated, it gives CASSAGTGGSGGELFF.

The J gene is TRBJ2-3, the V gene TRBV7-2; 13 nucleotides agree with TRBD2. CDR3 length equals 16 residues. Germline-derived CDR1 and CDR2 are SGHTA and FQGNSA. Germline trimming cut 5 bases from V and 7 bases from J; bases unmatched to any gene: 9. CDR3 region: CASSGRTSGRVNTQYF. Written as DNA, the CDR3 is TGTGCCAGCAGCGGACGGACTAGCGGGAGAGTGAATACGCAGTATTTT.

V gene TRBV24-1 combines with J gene TRBJ2-3; 8 bases are a match to TRBD1. The germline gives CDR1 KGHDR, CDR2 SFDVKD. This CDR3 is 15 amino acids long. The J segment lost 2 bases and the V segment lost 3 bases, leaving 3 bases of the junction unmatched. DNA for the CDR3: TGTGCCACCAGTGATCCGGACAGGGACACAGATACGCAGTATTTT. It translates to CATSDPDRDTDTQYF.

The table lists this clonotype with a few counts. J is TRBJ1-2 and V is TRBV14; D is perhaps TRBD1 (5 bases). V gave up 4 bases and J gave up 4 bases, with 19 bases separating them. CDR3 length: 16 residues. The V gene's germline CDR1 is SGHDN and CDR2 FVKESK. The CDR3 nucleotides read TGTGCCAGCAGCCGGTCCGGGACCGGGAGTTCCTATGGCTACACCTTC. It encodes CASSRSGTGSSYGYTF.

The chain has TRBV2 and TRBJ1-2, with D unclear. The CDR3 consists of 13 residues. Germline assignment: CDR1 SNHLY and CDR2 FYNNEI. V was trimmed by 10 bases and J by 3 bases, leaving 15 bases between them. CDR3 amino acids: CATILGIDYGYTF. CDR3 nucleotide sequence: TGTGCCACCATCCTCGGGATCGACTATGGCTACACCTTC.

This clonotype was counted a few times. This chain connects TRBV20-1 to TRBJ2-7; TRBD2 agrees at 10 bases. Germline CDR1 is DFQATT and CDR2 is SNEGSKA (reference sequence). The V and J ends lost 6 bases and 1 base, in that order; junction bases with no gene match: 6. This CDR3 contains 14 residues. DNA of the CDR3: TGCAGTGCCAGTATAGCGGGAGGATCCTACGAGCAGTACTTC. Translated: CSASIAGGSYEQYF.

This clonotype was seen ten or more times. The chain links TRBV6-2 or TRBV6-3 to TRBJ2-7; possible D gene TRBD2, 5 bases. Germline assignment: CDR1 MNHEY and CDR2 SVGEGT. The CDR3 has 12 residues. Trimming removed 6 bases at V and 3 bases at J, with 9 bases between. CDR3: CASRDSDYEQYV. CDR3 in DNA: TGTGCCAGCAGAGATAGCGACTACGAGCAGTACGTC.

The chain uses TRBV6-1 and TRBJ1-1; possible D gene TRBD1, 5 bases. Germline V gene lookup returns CDR1 MNHNS and CDR2 SASEGT. The CDR3 has 15 amino acids. Trimming took 6 bases from V and 0 from J, leaving 14 bases between them. The CDR3 spells CASRKGPNMNTEAFF. The CDR3 DNA reads as TGTGCCAGCAGAAAGGGACCCAATATGAACACTGAAGCTTTCTTT.

The J gene is TRBJ2-7, the V gene TRBV18, with TRBD2 matching 8 bases. The V and J ends lost 2 bases and 2 bases, in that order; junction bases with no gene match: 8. The CDR3 is 16 residues long. CDR1 KGHSH and CDR2 LQKENI come from the germline V gene. The CDR3 region is CASSPGFTGGPYEQYF. As DNA, the CDR3 is TGTGCCAGCTCACCAGGGTTTACGGGAGGGCCCTACGAGCAGTACTTC.

The genes are TRBV20-1 and TRBJ1-5, with a weak D call TRBD1 (5 bases). Per germline, CDR1 DFQATT and CDR2 SNEGSKA (reference sequence). The ends were cut back, 3 bases at V and 11 bases at J, with 17 bases in the middle. This CDR3 contains 13 residues. This CDR3 is CSAREGSEVAQHF. In DNA, the CDR3 is TGCAGTGCTAGGGAGGGGTCCGAGGTAGCCCAGCATTTT.

The genes are TRBV5-1 and TRBJ1-1; D gene unclear. The V gene's germline CDR1 is SGHRS and CDR2 YFSETQ. The CDR3 loop spans 13 amino acids. Trimming left V 1 base short and J 6 bases short, with 10 bases between. CDR3 sequence reads: CASSLISGAEAFF. For the CDR3, the DNA is TGCGCCAGCAGCTTGATCAGCGGCGCTGAAGCTTTCTTT.

This clonotype was observed many times. This chain links TRBV12-3 or TRBV12-4 with TRBJ2-3; TRBD1 agrees at 7 bases. The CDR3 is 16 residues long. J lost 6 bases, V lost 5 bases, and 14 bases had no gene match. The CDR3 DNA sequence: TGTGCCAGCAGTACCTCCCAGACAGGGAGAATGGATACGCAGTATTTT. Amino acid sequence: CASSTSQTGRMDTQYF.

This sequence joins TRBV20-1 and TRBJ1-5; 8 nucleotides align to TRBD1. Per germline, CDR1 DFQATT and CDR2 SNEGSKA (reference sequence). J was trimmed by 3 bases and V by 4 bases; bases with no gene match: 14. This CDR3 region has 17 residues. CDR3 residues: CSATSLLQGVSNQPQHF. The CDR3, as DNA: TGCAGTGCTACGAGCCTATTACAGGGGGTGTCCAATCAGCCCCAGCATTTT.

The chain carries TRBV4-1 and TRBJ1-5; 8 bases are a match to TRBD1. The J segment lost 0 bases and the V segment lost 4 bases, leaving 14 bases of the junction unmatched. The CDR3 extends over 19 amino acids. Germline-derived CDR1 and CDR2 are MGHRA and YSYEKL. CDR3 nucleotides: TGCGCCAGCAGCCTGGCAGCATCCGGACAGGGATATAGCAATCAGCCCCAGCATTTT. Residues: CASSLAASGQGYSNQPQHF.

The chain is built from TRBV12-3 or TRBV12-4 and TRBJ2-3; D call uncertain. V was clipped by 5 bases and J by 2 bases, with 17 bases between them. The CDR3 is 16 residues long. CDR3 nucleotide sequence: TGTGCCAGCAGTCAGGCTGTGAACAGACTCACAGATACGCAGTATTTT. It yields the protein CASSQAVNRLTDTQYF.

There are a few counts of this clonotype. The V gene is TRBV2, the J gene TRBJ1-1; perhaps TRBD1 as D (6 bases). CDR3 size: 12 residues. With 3 bases removed from V and 6 bases from J, the gap between germline ends came to 8 bases. The germline CDR1 and CDR2 sequences are SNHLY and FYNNEI. As DNA, the CDR3 is TGTGCCAGCAGTGACAGGGGTGCTGAAGCTTTCTTT. Amino acids: CASSDRGAEAFF.

V and J are TRBV28 and TRBJ2-7; perhaps TRBD1 as D (6 bases). Germline V CDR1 and CDR2: MDHEN, SYDVKM. This CDR3 is 14 amino acids long. The V end was cut by 6 bases, the J end by 2 bases, with 14 bases between. CDR3 sequence (DNA): TGTGCCAGCAGACCGGGACAAATTACCTACGAGCAGTACTTC. This codes for CASRPGQITYEQYF. Drawing the rest from reference TRBV28 and TRBJ2-7, the complete variable domain is DVKVTQSSRYLVKRTGEKVFLECVQDMDHENMFWYRQDPGLGLRLIYFSYDVKMKEKGDIPEGYSVSREKKERFSLILESASTNQTSMYLCASRPGQITYEQYFGPGTRLTVT.

The gene calls are TRBV20-1 and TRBJ1-2, with D uncertain. Germline V gene lookup returns CDR1 DFQATT and CDR2 SNEGSKA (reference sequence). This CDR3 region has 13 residues. V was clipped by 1 base and J by 2 bases, with 8 bases between them. The CDR3 nucleotides read TGCAGTGCTAGAGGTGAAGGGAACTATGGCTACACCTTC. Its translation is CSARGEGNYGYTF.

The V and J genes are TRBV5-1 and TRBJ1-4, with D possibly TRBD1 on 5 matching bases. The CDR3 has 15 residues. CDR1 and CDR2 from the germline V gene are SGHRS and YFSETQ. V lost 2 bases and J 4 bases, leaving 12 bases between the germline ends. For the CDR3, the DNA is TGCGCCAGCAGCTTTGATGGGGCCCGTAATGAAAAACTGTTTTTT. This translates into CASSFDGARNEKLFF.

The chain joins TRBV11-3 to TRBJ2-3; no firm D call. V lost 5 bases to trimming and J lost 6 bases, with 9 bases between them. This CDR3 comprises 12 residues. Germline V lookup: CDR1 SGHNT, CDR2 YENEEA. CDR3 in amino acids: CASSPVRDTQYF. As DNA, the CDR3 is TGTGCCAGCAGCCCGGTTCGGGATACGCAGTATTTT.

V and J are TRBV5-1 and TRBJ1-1; D not certain. The CDR3 totals 14 residues. CDR1 and CDR2 from the germline V gene are SGHRS and YFSETQ. The V and J ends lost 1 base and 1 base respectively, with 8 bases between them. CDR3: CASSLWGTNTEAFF. CDR3 bases: TGCGCCAGCAGCTTGTGGGGAACGAACACTGAAGCTTTCTTT.

The sample holds many counts of this clonotype. The V gene is TRBV29-1, the J gene TRBJ2-3, with no clear D. V lost 3 bases and J 6 bases, leaving 7 bases between the germline ends. The V gene's germline CDR1 is SQVTM and CDR2 ANQGSEA. The CDR3 runs 11 residues. The CDR3 DNA reads as TGCAGCGTTGACGTTGACGATACGCAGTATTTT. It codes for CSVDVDDTQYF.

CDR3 nucleotides: TGTGCCAGCAGATCGGACTACTCCTACGAGCAGTACTTC. Translated: CASRSDYSYEQYF. This chain connects TRBV2 to TRBJ2-7, with D perhaps TRBD2 (6 bases). The CDR3 is made up of 13 amino acids. With 6 bases removed from V and 0 bases from J, the gap between germline ends came to 9 bases. The germline CDR1 and CDR2 sequences are SNHLY and FYNNEI. Drawing the rest from reference TRBV2 and TRBJ2-7, the complete variable domain is EPEVTQTPSHQVTQMGQEVILRCVPISNHLYFYWYRQILGQKVEFLVSFYNNEISEKSEIFDDQFSVERPDGSNFTLKIRSTKLEDSAMYFCASRSDYSYEQYFGPGTRLTVT.

J is TRBJ2-7 and V is TRBV6-1; perhaps TRBD1 as D (7 bases). The CDR3 covers 13 residues. Germline-derived CDR1 and CDR2 are MNHNS and SASEGT. This CDR3 reads CAAEQGRSYEQYV. CDR3 sequence (DNA): TGTGCAGCCGAACAGGGGAGGTCCTACGAGCAGTACGTC.